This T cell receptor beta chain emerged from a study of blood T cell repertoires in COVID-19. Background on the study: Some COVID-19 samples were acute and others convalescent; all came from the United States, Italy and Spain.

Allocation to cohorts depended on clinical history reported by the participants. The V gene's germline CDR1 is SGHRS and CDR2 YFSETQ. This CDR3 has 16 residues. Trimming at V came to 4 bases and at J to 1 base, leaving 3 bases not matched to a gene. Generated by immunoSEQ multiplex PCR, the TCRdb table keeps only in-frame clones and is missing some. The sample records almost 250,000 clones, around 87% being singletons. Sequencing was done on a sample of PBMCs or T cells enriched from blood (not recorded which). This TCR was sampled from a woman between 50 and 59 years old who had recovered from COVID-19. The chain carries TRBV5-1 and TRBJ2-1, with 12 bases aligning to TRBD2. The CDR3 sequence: CASSQTSGRSYNEQFF. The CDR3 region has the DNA TGCGCCAGCAGCCAGACTAGCGGGAGATCCTACAATGAGCAGTTCTTC.